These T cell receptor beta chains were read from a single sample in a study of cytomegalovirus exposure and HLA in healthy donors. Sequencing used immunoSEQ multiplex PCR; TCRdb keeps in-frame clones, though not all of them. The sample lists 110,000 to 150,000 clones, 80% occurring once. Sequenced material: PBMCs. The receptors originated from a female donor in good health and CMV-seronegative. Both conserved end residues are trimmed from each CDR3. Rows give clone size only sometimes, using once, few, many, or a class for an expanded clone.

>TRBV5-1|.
ASSLGQGGQPQH
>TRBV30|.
AWSVPGGLNSPLH
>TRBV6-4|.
ASSDGREQY
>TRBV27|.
ASSLALAGNEQF
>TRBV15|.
ATSPGKGQPQH
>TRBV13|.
ASSFSGGSYEQY
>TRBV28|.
ASLGGGNQPQH
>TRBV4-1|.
ASSQDATGDTQY
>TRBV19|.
ASSIEGGRAFDEQF
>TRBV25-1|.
ASSEGTRHT
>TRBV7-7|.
ASSLAWGSGNTIY
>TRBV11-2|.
ASSLTSGIIHEQF
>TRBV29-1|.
SVAGKNIQY
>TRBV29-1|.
SFSSTQRGNEKLF
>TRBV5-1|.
ASTWREGYEQY
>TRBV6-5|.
ASSYWGQGNEKLF
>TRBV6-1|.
ASSEVDGRGNQPQH
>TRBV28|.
ASNTDRGIGTGELF
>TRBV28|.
ASSVLAGTNEKLF
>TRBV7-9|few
ASSPTADIPGELF
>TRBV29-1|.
SGGGEGQPQH
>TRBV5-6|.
ASSFGVPNEQF
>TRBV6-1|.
ASSEARVTQY
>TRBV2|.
ASSLWKGTDMNTEAF
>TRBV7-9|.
ASISDRGLTEAF
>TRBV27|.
ASSPGTGYNEQF
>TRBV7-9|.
ASSLVSGQTKAF
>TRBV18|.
ASSPVVGGYEQY
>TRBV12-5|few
ASGLVRHSGNTIY
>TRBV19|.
ASTPGQGFQPQH
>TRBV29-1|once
SVDIGGANYGYT
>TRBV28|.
ASSSSGASGANVLT
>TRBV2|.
ASSERQGREQY